This passage covers 13 T cell receptor beta chains from one sample sequenced in a study of cytomegalovirus exposure and HLA in healthy donors. PCR primers comprised 60 Vbeta and 13 Jbeta primers. TCRdb's table, derived via immunoSEQ multiplex PCR, lists solely in-frame clones and lacks some. The sample consists of 300,000 or so clones, 80% to 90% of them appearing once. Sequencing was carried out using PBMCs. These receptors all come from a woman between 40 and 50 years old in good health and CMV-seropositive.

V is TRBV4-1 and J is TRBJ2-1, with 8 bases fitting TRBD2. The V gene end was trimmed by 0 bases and the J gene end by 3 bases; junction bases not matched to a gene: 7. The CDR3 totals 17 residues. The germline gives CDR1 MGHRA, CDR2 YSYEKL. CDR3 bases: TGCGCCAGCAGCCAAGATGAACGGCTAGCGGGCTACAATGAGCAGTTCTTC. Translating it yields CASSQDERLAGYNEQFF.

This clone was observed once. The chain links TRBV10-3 to TRBJ2-6; the D gene is possibly TRBD2 (5 bases). V lost 5 bases and J lost 0, with 5 bases in between. The length of the CDR3 is 14 residues. The germline V gene encodes CDR1 ENHRY and CDR2 SYGVKD. The CDR3 spells CAISRDSGANVLTF. CDR3 sequence (DNA): TGTGCCATCAGTCGGGACTCTGGGGCCAACGTCCTGACTTTC.

The chain has TRBV30 and TRBJ2-7, with TRBD1 identical over 7 bases. The CDR3 has 15 residues. The junction had 8 bases not matched to a gene; V was cut back by 2 bases and J by 1 base. Germline-derived CDR1 and CDR2 are GTSNPN and SVGIG (reference sequence). This CDR3 reads CAWSSGTDSSYEQYF. Written as DNA, the CDR3 is TGTGCCTGGAGTTCCGGGACAGACTCTTCCTACGAGCAGTACTTC.

The gene calls are TRBV7-8 and TRBJ2-1; 7 bases fit TRBD2. Unmatched junction bases numbered 3, after V lost 1 base and J lost 0 bases. This CDR3 is 16 amino acids long. Germline assignment: CDR1 SGHVS and CDR2 FQNEAQ. The CDR3 bases are TGTGCCAGCAGCTTAGTCGGCGGGAGCTCCTACAATGAGCAGTTCTTC. As protein: CASSLVGGSSYNEQFF. Supplemented by reference TRBV7-8 and TRBJ2-1, the full variable domain reads GAGVSQSPRYKVAKRGQDVALRCDPISGHVSLFWYQQALGQGPEFLTYFQNEAQLDKSGLPSDRFFAERPEGSVSTLKIQRTQQEDSAVYLCASSLVGGSSYNEQFFGPGTRLTVL.

This clone has just a few counts. The CDR3 sequence is CASSDPGYGYTF. The CDR3 nucleotides are TGCGCCAGCAGCGACCCAGGTTATGGCTACACCTTC. The chain couples TRBV5-1 to TRBJ1-2, with D hard to call. The CDR3 is 12 residues long. V was pared by 4 bases and J by 5 bases, with 9 bases between. Germline lookup yields CDR1 SGHRS and CDR2 YFSETQ. Supplemented by reference TRBV5-1 and TRBJ1-2, the full variable domain reads KAGVTQTPRYLIKTRGQQVTLSCSPISGHRSVSWYQQTPGQGLQFLFEYFSETQRNKGNFPGRFSGRQFSNSRSEMNVSTLELGDSALYLCASSDPGYGYTFGSGTRLTVV.

The chain is built from TRBV5-6 and TRBJ2-7; 7 nucleotides match TRBD1. Per germline, CDR1 SGHDT and CDR2 YYEEEE. The CDR3 consists of 15 residues. Trimming at V came to 0 bases and at J to 2 bases, leaving 5 bases not matched to a gene. For the CDR3, the DNA is TGTGCCAGCAGCTTGGGTGACAGGGAACCCTACGAGCAGTACTTC. Its protein is CASSLGDREPYEQYF.

The V call is TRBV11-2, the J call TRBJ2-5; 9 bases are shared with TRBD1. The V gene's germline CDR1 is SGHAT and CDR2 FQNNGV. This CDR3 spans 14 amino acids. Trimming at V came to 5 bases and at J to 5 bases, leaving 6 bases not matched to a gene. This CDR3 reads CASSDGQGRETQYF. CDR3 bases: TGTGCCAGCAGCGACGGACAGGGGCGGGAGACCCAGTACTTC.

The V and J genes are TRBV6-6 and TRBJ1-1; 9 bases are a match to TRBD1. This CDR3 contains 14 residues. Germline loops: CDR1 MNHNY, CDR2 SVGAGI (reference sequence). J gave up 3 bases and V 2 bases, and 1 base lay outside the gene matches. CDR3: CASSYGQGHTEAFF. The CDR3 DNA sequence: TGTGCCAGCAGTTACGGACAGGGGCACACTGAAGCTTTCTTT.

This clone has just a few counts. CDR3 region: CATRGTNSYEQYF. CDR3 coding DNA: TGTGCTACCCGCGGGACTAACTCCTACGAGCAGTACTTC. The V and J genes are TRBV6-5 and TRBJ2-7; 7 bases are a match to TRBD2. Germline V gene sequence: CDR1 MNHEY, CDR2 SVGAGI. The CDR3 covers 13 residues.

The V call is TRBV18, the J call TRBJ2-2; 7 nucleotides line up with TRBD1. CDR3 length: 13 residues. V shed 8 bases and J 4 bases; nucleotides not matched to a gene: 4. Germline V gene lookup returns CDR1 KGHSH and CDR2 LQKENI. CDR3 nucleotides: TGTGCCAGCCGTCGGGACAGCACCGGGGAGCTGTTTTTT. It codes for CASRRDSTGELFF.

V usage is TRBV9 and J usage is TRBJ1-4, with a weak D call TRBD1 (5 bases). Germline V gene data show CDR1 as SGDLS and CDR2 as YYNGEE. The CDR3 loop spans 16 amino acids. Trimming removed 0 bases from V and 8 bases from J, with 17 bases in between. This CDR3 reads CASSVEPGGAGEKLFF. DNA for the CDR3: TGTGCCAGCAGCGTAGAGCCCGGTGGCGCAGGGGAAAAACTGTTTTTT.

This clone has a single count. V is TRBV5-4 and J is TRBJ2-5; 8 nucleotides agree with TRBD2. This CDR3 has 16 amino acids. Germline V lookup: CDR1 SGHNT, CDR2 YYREEE (reference sequence). The ends lost 0 bases at V and 5 bases at J; junction bases unmatched: 9. CDR3 DNA sequence: TGTGCCAGCAGCTTGGCCTATCGGGAGGGCCGGGAGACCCAGTACTTC. Translated, it gives CASSLAYREGRETQYF.

This sequence joins TRBV28 and TRBJ1-2, with a weak D call TRBD1 (5 bases). Trimming removed 3 bases from V and 4 bases from J, with 15 bases in between. The CDR3 spans 15 residues. From germline, CDR1 is MDHEN and CDR2 SYDVKM. The DNA for the CDR3 is TGTGCCAGCAGTTTCCCCACAGGCCTATCCTATGGCTACACCTTC. It translates to CASSFPTGLSYGYTF.